This record concerns one T cell receptor (beta chain) sequence. Its antigen remains unknown. This entry comes from a study of T cell repertoires in cytomegalovirus infection. Study-wide context: Public TCR beta signature analysis indicated the presence of both CMV infection and matching HLA type. Findings and caveats of the study: CMV-specific HLA-C-restricted TCR beta clonotypes dominated the ex vivo response.

The CDR3 length is 15 residues. Germline V lookup: CDR1 DFQATT, CDR2 SNEGSKA (reference sequence). The ends lost 3 bases at V and 3 bases at J; junction bases unmatched: 3. TCRdb reprocessed the reads via MiXCR and lists one record per CDR3 protein. The sample includes some 400,000 distinct CDR3 sequences, around a sixth of them seen just once. The chain recombines TRBV20-1 with TRBJ2-1, with 12 bases fitting TRBD2. Source material: PBMCs. The origin of this receptor is a human donor in good health (CMV status not recorded). Some clones in this sample may be carry-over from other donors' samples. The CDR3: CSARASGRDYNEQFF. The CDR3 nucleotides are TGCAGTGCTAGGGCTAGCGGGAGGGACTACAATGAGCAGTTCTTC.